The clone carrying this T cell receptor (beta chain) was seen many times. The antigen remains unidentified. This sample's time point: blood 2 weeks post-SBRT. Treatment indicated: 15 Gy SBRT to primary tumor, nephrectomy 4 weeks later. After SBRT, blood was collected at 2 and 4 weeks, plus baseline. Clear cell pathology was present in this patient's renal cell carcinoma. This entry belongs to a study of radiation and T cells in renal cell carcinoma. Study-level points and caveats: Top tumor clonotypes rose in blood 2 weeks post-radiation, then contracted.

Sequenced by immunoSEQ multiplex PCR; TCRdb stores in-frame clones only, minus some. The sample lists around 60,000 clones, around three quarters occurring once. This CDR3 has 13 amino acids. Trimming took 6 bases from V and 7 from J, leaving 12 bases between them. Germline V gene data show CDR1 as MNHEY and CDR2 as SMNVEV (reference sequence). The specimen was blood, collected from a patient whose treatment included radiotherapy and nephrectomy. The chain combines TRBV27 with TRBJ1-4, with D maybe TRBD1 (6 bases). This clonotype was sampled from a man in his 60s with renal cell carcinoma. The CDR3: CASSWGASEKLFF. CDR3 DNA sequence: TGTGCCAGCAGCTGGGGGGCGAGTGAAAAACTGTTTTTT.